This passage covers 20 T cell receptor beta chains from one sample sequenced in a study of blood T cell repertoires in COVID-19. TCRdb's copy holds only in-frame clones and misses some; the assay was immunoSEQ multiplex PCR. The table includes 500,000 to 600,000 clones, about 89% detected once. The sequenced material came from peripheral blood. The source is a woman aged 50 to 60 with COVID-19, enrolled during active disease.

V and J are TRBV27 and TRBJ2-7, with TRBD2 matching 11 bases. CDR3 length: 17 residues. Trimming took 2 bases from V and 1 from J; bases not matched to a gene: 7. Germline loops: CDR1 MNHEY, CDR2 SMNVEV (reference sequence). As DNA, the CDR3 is TGTGCCAGCAGTTTACTTTCGGGGACTAGCGGATCCTACGAGCAGTACTTC. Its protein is CASSLLSGTSGSYEQYF.

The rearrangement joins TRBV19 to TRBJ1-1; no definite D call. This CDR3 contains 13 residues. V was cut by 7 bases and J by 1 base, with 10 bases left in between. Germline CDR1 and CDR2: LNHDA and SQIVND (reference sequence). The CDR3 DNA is TGTGCCAGTACCCCGGGTCCGAACACTGAAGCTTTCTTT. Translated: CASTPGPNTEAFF.

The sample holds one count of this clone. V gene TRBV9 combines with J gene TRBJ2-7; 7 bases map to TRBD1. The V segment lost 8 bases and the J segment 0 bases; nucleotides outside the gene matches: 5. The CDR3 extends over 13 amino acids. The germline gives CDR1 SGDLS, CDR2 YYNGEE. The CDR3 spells CASQDRFSYEQYF. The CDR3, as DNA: TGTGCCAGTCAGGACAGGTTCTCCTACGAGCAGTACTTC.

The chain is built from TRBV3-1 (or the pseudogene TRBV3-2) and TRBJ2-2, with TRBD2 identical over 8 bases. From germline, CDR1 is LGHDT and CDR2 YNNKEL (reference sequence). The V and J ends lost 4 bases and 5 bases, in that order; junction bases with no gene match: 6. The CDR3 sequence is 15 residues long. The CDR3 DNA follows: TGTGCCAGCAGCCTCCGGGGGGGGCTAACCGGGGAGCTGTTTTTT. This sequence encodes CASSLRGGLTGELFF.

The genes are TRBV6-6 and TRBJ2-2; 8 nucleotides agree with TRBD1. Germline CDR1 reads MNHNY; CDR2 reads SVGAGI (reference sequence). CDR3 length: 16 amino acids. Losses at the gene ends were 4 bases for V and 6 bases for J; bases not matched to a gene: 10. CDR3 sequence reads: CASSLQGGEVPGELFF. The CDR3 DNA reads TGTGCCAGCAGTTTACAGGGGGGCGAAGTGCCCGGGGAGCTGTTTTTT.

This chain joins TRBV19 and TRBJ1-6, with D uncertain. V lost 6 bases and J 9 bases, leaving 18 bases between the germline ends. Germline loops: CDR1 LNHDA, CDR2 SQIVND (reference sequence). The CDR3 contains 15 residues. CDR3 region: CASSQMGQAGSPLHF. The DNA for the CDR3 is TGTGCCAGTAGCCAGATGGGCCAGGCGGGTTCACCCCTCCACTTT.

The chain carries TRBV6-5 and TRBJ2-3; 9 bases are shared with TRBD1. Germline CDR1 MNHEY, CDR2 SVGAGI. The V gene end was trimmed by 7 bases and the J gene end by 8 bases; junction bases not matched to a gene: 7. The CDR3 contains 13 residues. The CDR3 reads CASNRGQRGTQYF. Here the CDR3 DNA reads TGTGCCAGCAACAGGGGGCAAAGAGGTACGCAGTATTTT.

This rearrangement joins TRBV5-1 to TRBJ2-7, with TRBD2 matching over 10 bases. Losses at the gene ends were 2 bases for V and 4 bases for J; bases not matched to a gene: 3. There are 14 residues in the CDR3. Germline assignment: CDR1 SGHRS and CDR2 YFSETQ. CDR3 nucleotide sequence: TGCGCCAGCAGCTTCGCTAGCGGGGGTTACGAGCAGTACTTC. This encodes CASSFASGGYEQYF.

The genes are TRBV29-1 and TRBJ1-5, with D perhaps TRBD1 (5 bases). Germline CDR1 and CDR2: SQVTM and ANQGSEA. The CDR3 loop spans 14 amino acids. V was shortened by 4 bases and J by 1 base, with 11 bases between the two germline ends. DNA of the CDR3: TGCAGCGTTGTTGAAGGGGCCAGCAATCAGCCCCAGCATTTT. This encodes CSVVEGASNQPQHF.

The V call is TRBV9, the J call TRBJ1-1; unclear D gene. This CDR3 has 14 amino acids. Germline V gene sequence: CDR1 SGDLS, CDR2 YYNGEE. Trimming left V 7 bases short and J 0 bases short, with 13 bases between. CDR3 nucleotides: TGTGCCAGCGGAAGAACGGGTATGAACACTGAAGCTTTCTTT. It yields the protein CASGRTGMNTEAFF.

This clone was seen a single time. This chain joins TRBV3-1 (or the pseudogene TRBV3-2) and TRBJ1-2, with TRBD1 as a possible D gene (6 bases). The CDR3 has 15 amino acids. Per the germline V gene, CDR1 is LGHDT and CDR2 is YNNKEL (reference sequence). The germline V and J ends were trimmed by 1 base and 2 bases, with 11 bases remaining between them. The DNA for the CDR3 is TGTGCCAGCAGCCAAGGTGACAGGCGCAACTATGGCTACACCTTC. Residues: CASSQGDRRNYGYTF.

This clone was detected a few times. Here the CDR3 DNA reads TGTGCCAGCAGTTCTAACAGGGGAGGAAAGACTGAAGCTTTCTTT. This codes for CASSSNRGGKTEAFF. This chain uses TRBV2 with TRBJ1-1; TRBD1 matches at 7 bases. Looked up from germline, CDR1 is SNHLY and CDR2 is FYNNEI. V lost 5 bases and J lost 5; bases outside the gene matches: 11. The CDR3 runs to 15 residues.

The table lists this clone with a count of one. CDR3 bases: TGTGCCGTCGAGAGACTGAGCGGGGGGGTGAATGAGCAGTTCTTC. Its protein is CAVERLSGGVNEQFF. The chain joins TRBV6-5 to TRBJ2-1; 10 nucleotides agree with TRBD2. Unmatched junction bases numbered 14, after V lost 11 bases and J lost 7 bases. This CDR3 contains 15 residues. CDR1 MNHEY and CDR2 SVGAGI come from the germline V gene.

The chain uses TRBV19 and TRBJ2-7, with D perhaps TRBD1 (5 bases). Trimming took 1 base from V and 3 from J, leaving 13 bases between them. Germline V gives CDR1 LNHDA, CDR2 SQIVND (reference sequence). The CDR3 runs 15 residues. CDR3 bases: TGTGCCAGTAGTATAGTAAGGGGATTAAGCTACGAGCAGTACTTC. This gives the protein CASSIVRGLSYEQYF.

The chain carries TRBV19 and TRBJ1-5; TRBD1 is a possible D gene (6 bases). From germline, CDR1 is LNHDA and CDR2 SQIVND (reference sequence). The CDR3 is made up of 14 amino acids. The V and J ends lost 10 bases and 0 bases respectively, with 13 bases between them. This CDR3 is CATTEGVSNQPQHF. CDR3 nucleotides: TGTGCCACCACAGAGGGGGTTAGCAATCAGCCCCAGCATTTT.

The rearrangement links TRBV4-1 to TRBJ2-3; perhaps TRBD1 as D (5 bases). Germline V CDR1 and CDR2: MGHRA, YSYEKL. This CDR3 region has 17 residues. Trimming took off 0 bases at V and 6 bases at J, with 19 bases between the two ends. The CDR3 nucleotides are TGCGCCAGCAGCCAAGATTGGCACAGGCCACACAAGGATACGCAGTATTTT. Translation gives CASSQDWHRPHKDTQYF.

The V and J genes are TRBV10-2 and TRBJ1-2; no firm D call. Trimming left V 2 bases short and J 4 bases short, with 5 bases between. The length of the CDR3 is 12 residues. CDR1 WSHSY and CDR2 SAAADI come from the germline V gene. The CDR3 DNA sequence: TGCGCCAGCAGTGAGAGGAGCTATGGCTACACCTTC. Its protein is CASSERSYGYTF.

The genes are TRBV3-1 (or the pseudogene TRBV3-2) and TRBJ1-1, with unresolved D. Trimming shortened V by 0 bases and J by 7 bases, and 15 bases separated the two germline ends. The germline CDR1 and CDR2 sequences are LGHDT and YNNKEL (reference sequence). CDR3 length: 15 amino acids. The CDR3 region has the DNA TGTGCCAGCAGCCAAGATGTCCGTGGGCAGCTTGAAGCTTTCTTT. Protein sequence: CASSQDVRGQLEAFF.

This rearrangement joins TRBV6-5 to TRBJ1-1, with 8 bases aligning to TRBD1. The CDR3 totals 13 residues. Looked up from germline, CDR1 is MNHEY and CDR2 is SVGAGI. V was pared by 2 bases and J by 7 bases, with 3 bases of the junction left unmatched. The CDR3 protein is CASSYPTGGEAFF. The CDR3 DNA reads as TGTGCCAGCAGTTACCCCACAGGGGGTGAAGCTTTCTTT.

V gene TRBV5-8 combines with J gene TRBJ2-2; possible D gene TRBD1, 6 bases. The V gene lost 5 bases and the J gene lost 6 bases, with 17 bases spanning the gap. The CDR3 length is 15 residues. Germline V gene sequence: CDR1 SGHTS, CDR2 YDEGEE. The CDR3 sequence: CASSPYRVQSGELFF. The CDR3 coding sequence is TGTGCCAGCAGTCCTTACAGGGTACAGTCCGGGGAGCTGTTTTTT.